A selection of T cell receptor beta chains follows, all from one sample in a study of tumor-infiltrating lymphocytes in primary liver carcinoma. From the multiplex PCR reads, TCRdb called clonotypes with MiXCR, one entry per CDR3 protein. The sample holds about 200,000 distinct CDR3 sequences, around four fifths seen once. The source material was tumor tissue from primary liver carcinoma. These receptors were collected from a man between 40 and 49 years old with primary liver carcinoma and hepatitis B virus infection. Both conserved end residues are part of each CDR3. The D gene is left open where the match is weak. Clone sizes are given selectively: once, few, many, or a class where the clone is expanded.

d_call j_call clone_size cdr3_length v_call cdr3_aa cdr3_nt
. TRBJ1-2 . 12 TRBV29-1 CSFAGDLYGYIF TGCAGCTTTGCGGGGGACCTCTATGGATACATCTTC
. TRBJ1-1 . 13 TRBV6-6 CASGIQGNTEAFF TGTGCCAGCGGTATCCAGGGGAACACTGAAGCTTTCTTT
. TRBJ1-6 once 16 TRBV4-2 CASSQGGNSYNSALHF TGTGCCAGCAGCCAAGGTGGGAACTCCTATAACTCAGCCCTCCACTTT
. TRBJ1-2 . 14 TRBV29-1 CSVNFGQSTYGYTF TGCAGCGTCAACTTTGGACAGTCGACCTATGGTTACACCTTC
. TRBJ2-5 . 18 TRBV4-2 CASSQDLMGWQALETQNF TGTGCCAGCAGCCAAGATCTGATGGGATGGCAAGCTTTAGAGACCCAGAACTTC
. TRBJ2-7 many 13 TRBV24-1 CATSDADTYEQYF TGTGCCACCAGTGATGCGGACACCTACGAGCAGTACTTC
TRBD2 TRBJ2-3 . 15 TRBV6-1 CASSEVAGAEDTQYF TGTGCTAGCAGTGAGGTAGCGGGAGCTGAGGATACTCAGTATTTT
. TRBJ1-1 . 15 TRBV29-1 CNVGRGWGLNTEAFF TGCAACGTTGGTAGAGGATGGGGTTTGAACACTGAAGCTTTCTTT
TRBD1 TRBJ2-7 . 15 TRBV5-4 CASSVGTGNPYEQYF TGTGCCAGCAGCGTCGGGACAGGGAACCCCTATGAGCAGTACTTC
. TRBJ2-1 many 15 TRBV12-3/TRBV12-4 CASSPQTGFRSEQFF TGTGCCAGCAGTCCCCAGACAGGATTTAGGAGTGAGCAGTTCTTC
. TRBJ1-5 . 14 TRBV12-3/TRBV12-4 CASCQQGNNQPQHF TGTGCCAGCTGCCAACAGGGCAACAATCAGCCCCAGCATTTT
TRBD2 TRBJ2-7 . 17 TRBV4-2 CASSQAGGQFSSYEHCF TGTGCCAGCAGCCAAGCGGGGGGTCAGTTTAGCTCCTACGAGCACTGCTTC
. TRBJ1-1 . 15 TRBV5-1 CASSFRGRQNIEAFF TGCGCCAGCAGCTTCAGGGGACGTCAGAACATTGAAGCTTTCTTT
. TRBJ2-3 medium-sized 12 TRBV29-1 CSVETPGDTQYF TGCAGCGTTGAGACTCCAGGAGATACGCAGTATTTT
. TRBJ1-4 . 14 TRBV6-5 CASRIIATNEKLFF TGTGCCAGCAGAATCATTGCGACTAATGAAAAACTGTTTTTT
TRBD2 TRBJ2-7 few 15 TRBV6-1 CAIILLAGGSYEQYF TGTGCTATCATACTACTAGCGGGAGGGTCCTATGAGCAGTACTTC
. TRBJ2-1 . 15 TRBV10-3 CAISESGDRYNELFF TGTGCCATCAGTGAGTCGGGAGACCGTTACAATGAACTGTTCTTC
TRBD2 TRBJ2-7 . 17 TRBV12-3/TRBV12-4 CASSLEWWGGVGYEQYF TGTGCCAGCAGTTTAGAATGGTGGGGGGGGGTAGGATACGAGCAGTACTTC
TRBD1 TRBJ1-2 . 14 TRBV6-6 CASSHDRAFYGYTF TGTGCCAGCAGCCACGACAGGGCCTTCTATGGCTACACCTTC
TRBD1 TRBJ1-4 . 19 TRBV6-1 CASNDIRDREFSTNEKLFF TGTGCCAGCAATGACATCCGGGACAGGGAATTCTCAACTAATGAAAAACTGTTTTTC
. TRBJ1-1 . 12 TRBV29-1 CSVITGDTESLF TGCAGTGTGATAACGGGGGACACTGAATCTCTCTTT
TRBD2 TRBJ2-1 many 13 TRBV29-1 CSVWGLAYNEQFF TGCAGCGTGTGGGGACTAGCTTACAATGAGCAGTTCTTC
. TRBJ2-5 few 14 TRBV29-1 CSCHVGTGRETQYF TGCAGCTGCCACGTCGGGACGGGGCGAGAGACCCAGTACTTC
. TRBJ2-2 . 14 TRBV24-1 CANSDLGDTGELFF TGTGCCAACAGTGATTTAGGGGACACCGGGGAACTGTTTTTT
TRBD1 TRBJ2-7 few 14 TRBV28 CASTGSTGGPFQYF TGTGCCAGCACCGGATCGACAGGGGGCCCATTTCAGTACTTC
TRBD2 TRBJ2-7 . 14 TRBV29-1 CSVRTSGRSHVQYF TGCAGCGTCCGAACTAGCGGGAGGAGCCACGTGCAGTACTTC
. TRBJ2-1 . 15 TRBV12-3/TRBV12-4 CAKSRRLSSYNEQFF TGTGCCAAGAGTCGTCGGTTGAGCTCCTACAATGAGCAGTTCTTC
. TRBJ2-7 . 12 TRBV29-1 CSVSPGNYEQYF TGCAGCGTGTCTCCAGGGAACTACGAGCAATACTTC
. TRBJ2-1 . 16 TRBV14 CASSALAGWVNNERFF TGTGCCAGCAGTGCCTTAGCAGGATGGGTAAACAATGAGCGGTTCTTC
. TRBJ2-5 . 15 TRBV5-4 CASNLGGRTQETQYF TGTGCCAGCAACTTGGGGGGACGGACGCAAGAGACCCAGTACTTC
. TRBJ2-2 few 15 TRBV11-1 CTSNYTGPFSGQLFF TGTACCAGCAACTATACAGGACCTTTCTCCGGGCAGCTGTTTTTT
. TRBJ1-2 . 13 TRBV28 CPSSVRDGYDYTF TGTCCCAGCAGTGTCCGAGACGGCTATGACTACACGTTC
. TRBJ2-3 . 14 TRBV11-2 CANSPPGRGDTHYF TGTGCCAACAGCCCCCCGGGCCGGGGAGATACGCACTATTTT
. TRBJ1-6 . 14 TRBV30 CAWVGQSNNSLLHF TGTGCCTGGGTAGGACAGTCCAATAATTCACTCCTCCACTTT
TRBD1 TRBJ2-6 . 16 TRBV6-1 CAATGTGGDGANVLTF TGTGCCGCTACCGGGACAGGGGGTGATGGGGCCAACGTCCTGACTTTC
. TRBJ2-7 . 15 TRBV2 CASGLPGQQIYEQYF TGTGCCAGTGGCCTCCCGGGACAACAAATATACGAGCAGTACTTC
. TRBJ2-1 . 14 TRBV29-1 CSVISQSRYNEQFF TGCAGCGTTATATCACAGTCGAGATACAATGAGCAGTTCTTC
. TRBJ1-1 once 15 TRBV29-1 CSVGCGWDMNTEAFF TGCAGCGTTGGTTGTGGATGGGATATGAACACTGAAGCTTTCTTT
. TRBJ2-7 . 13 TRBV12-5 CASEGTGSYVQYF TGTGCCAGTGAAGGGACCGGTTCCTACGTACAGTACTTC
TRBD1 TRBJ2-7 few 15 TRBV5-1 CASSSGTGDYGEQYF TGCGCCAGCAGCTCGGGGACAGGGGATTATGGCGAGCAGTACTTC
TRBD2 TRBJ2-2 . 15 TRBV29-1 CCVGTSATNTRELFF TGCTGCGTTGGGACTAGCGCGACGAACACCAGGGAGCTGTTTTTT
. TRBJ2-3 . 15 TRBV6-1 CAAAPTRAMTDTQCF TGTGCCGCAGCCCCCACAAGGGCGATGACAGATACGCAGTGTTTT
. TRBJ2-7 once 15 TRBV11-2 CASRLDLGTSYEHYF TGTGCCAGCAGGTTAGATCTGGGGACCTCCTACGAGCACTACTTC
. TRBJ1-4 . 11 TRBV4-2 CASCLGEKLFF TGTGCTAGCTGCCTAGGGGAAAAACTGTTTTTT
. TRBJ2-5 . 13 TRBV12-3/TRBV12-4 CASSMVHRETQYF TGTGCCAGCAGTATGGTGCACAGGGAGACCCAGTATTTC
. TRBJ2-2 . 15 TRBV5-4 CTSSSTNANTGELFF TGTACCAGCAGCTCGACTAATGCGAACACCGGGGAGCTGTTTTTT
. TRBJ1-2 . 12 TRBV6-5 CATLDLAAMDIF TGTGCCACCCTAGACCTTGCCGCAATGGACATCTTC
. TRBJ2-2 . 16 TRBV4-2 CVSSQAGQGGTGELFF TGTGTCAGCAGCCAAGCCGGGCAGGGCGGTACCGGGGAGCTGTTTTTT
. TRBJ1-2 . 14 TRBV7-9 CASSQAVGYEDYTF TGTGCCAGCAGCCAAGCTGTGGGGTATGAAGACTACACCTTC
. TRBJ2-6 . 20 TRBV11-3 CASSQDHGKWGAFGANIMTF TGCGCCAGCAGCCAAGATCACGGGAAGTGGGGGGCCTTCGGGGCCAACATCATGACTTTC
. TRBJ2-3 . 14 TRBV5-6 CTSSRGRFSDTQYF TGTACCAGCAGCCGGGGAAGGTTCTCAGATACGCAGTATTTT
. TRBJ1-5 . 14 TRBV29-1 CSVTEGQTDQPQHF TGTAGCGTCACCGAAGGACAAACCGATCAGCCCCAGCATTTT
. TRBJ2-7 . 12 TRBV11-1 CASSSQMGEQYF TGTGCCAGTAGCTCCCAAATGGGGGAGCAGTACTTC
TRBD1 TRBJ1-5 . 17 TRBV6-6 CASIWVQGAESNQPQHF TGCGCCAGCATTTGGGTTCAGGGGGCGGAAAGCAATCAGCCCCAGCATTTT
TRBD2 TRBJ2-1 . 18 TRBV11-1 CASSLNRSAGGSYNERFF TGTGCCAGCAGCTTAAATCGCTCCGCGGGAGGGTCCTACAATGAGCGGTTCTTC